This T cell receptor beta chain was documented in a study of post-analysis software for immune sequencing data. Study conclusions and caveats: Five or six TRBV segments, TRBV5-6, TRBV5-1 and TRBV20-1 among them, were found more frequent in patients than controls.

CDR3 length equals 16 residues. Trimming took 5 bases from V and 5 from J; bases not matched to a gene: 7. Germline V gene sequence: CDR1 SGHAT, CDR2 FQNNGV. Presence of unique molecular identifiers characterized the TCR beta cDNA libraries. TCRdb reprocessed the PCR reads with MiXCR, giving one entry per CDR3 protein. Of approximately 730,000 distinct CDR3 sequences listed, about half are singletons. Comment on this clonotype: Its antigen is not identified.

J is TRBJ2-5 and V is TRBV11-2, with 14 positions matching TRBD2. The source is a girl aged 5-17 years with multiple sclerosis. The sample taken for sequencing was blood. CDR3 residues: CASSGGLAGGWETQYF. CDR3 sequence (DNA): TGTGCCAGCAGCGGAGGACTAGCGGGAGGATGGGAGACCCAGTACTTC.